This T cell receptor beta chain was recovered during a study of T cell repertoires in cytomegalovirus infection. Across the whole study: Through public TCR beta signatures, both CMV infection and matching HLA type were indicated.

This clonotype appeared a few times. The target antigen is unknown. Study observations and caveats: The study found HLA-C-restricted CMV-specific TCR beta clonotypes dominating the ex vivo response. Carriage of CMV together with the relevant HLA was identifiable through cumulative public TCR beta family frequency.

One entry per CDR3 protein results from TCRdb running MiXCR on the reads. Among 200,000 to 250,000 distinct CDR3 sequences listed, roughly 23% were seen once. The CDR3 spans 15 residues. Germline V gives CDR1 LGHNA, CDR2 YNFKEQ. Trimming took 3 bases from V and 5 from J, leaving 16 bases between them. Sample: CD8+ T cells from PBMCs. This sequence joins TRBV4-2 and TRBJ2-5, with D possibly being TRBD2 (6 bases). The receptor was derived from a human donor in good health (CMV status not recorded). Some clones in this sample may be carry-over from other donors' samples. CDR3: CASSQAKGGRETQYF. CDR3 coding DNA: TGTGCCAGCAGCCAGGCGAAGGGAGGACGGGAGACCCAGTACTTC.